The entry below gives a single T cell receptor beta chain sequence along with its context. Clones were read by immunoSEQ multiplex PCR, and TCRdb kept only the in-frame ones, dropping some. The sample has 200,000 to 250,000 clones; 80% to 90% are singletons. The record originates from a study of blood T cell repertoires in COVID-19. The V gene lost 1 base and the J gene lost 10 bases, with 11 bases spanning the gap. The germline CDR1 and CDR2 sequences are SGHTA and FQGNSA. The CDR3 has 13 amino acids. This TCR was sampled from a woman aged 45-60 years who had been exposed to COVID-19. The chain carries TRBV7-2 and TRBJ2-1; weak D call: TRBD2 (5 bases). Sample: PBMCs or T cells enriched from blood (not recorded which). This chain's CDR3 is CASSLVPSREQFF. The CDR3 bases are TGTGCCAGCAGCTTAGTACCTAGCCGGGAGCAGTTCTTC.